One T cell receptor beta chain is described in this entry. Its cognate antigen is unknown. This CDR3 comprises 14 residues. The germline gives CDR1 SGHDT, CDR2 YYEEEE. After removal of 0 bases from V and 4 bases from J, the junction contained 1 base not matched to a gene. These data come from a study of shared clonotypes between healthy human individuals. The study's findings and limits: An expected dependence of interdonor clonotype sharing on sequencing depth was noted. Shared across four donors were around 5% of the naive CD4 clonotypes.

Cells designated naive CD8 were CD45RO-negative and were positively selected for CCR7, with terminally differentiated effector memory CD45RA+ cells excluded. Clones were read by immunoSEQ multiplex PCR, and TCRdb kept only the in-frame ones, dropping some. The sample contains about 590,000 clones, roughly 95% of which appear only once. This receptor was taken from a woman aged 25 to 39 in good health. The genes are TRBV5-6 and TRBJ2-5, with 9 bases identical to TRBD2. Sequencing input: naive CD8+ T cells sorted from blood. In DNA, the CDR3 is TGTGCCAGCAGCTTGGGTAGCGGGAGAGAGACCCAGTACTTC. Translated: CASSLGSGRETQYF.